This T cell receptor (beta chain) was captured by sequencing in a study of blood T cell repertoires in COVID-19. Study context: PBMCs, B-cell-depleted T cells, or T cells provided the cDNA or gDNA that made up the material.

Per the study methods: Estimation of nucleated cell counts was performed using reference gene primer amplification. TCRdb's copy holds only in-frame clones and misses some; the assay was immunoSEQ multiplex PCR. From that table come the V and J calls and clone size; the DNA was used to work out D and trimming. Here the sample spans 250,000 to 400,000 clones, about nine tenths being singletons. Germline CDR1 SGHNT, CDR2 YYREEE (reference sequence). The junction had 9 bases not matched to a gene; V was cut back by 0 bases and J by 6 bases. The CDR3 totals 17 residues. All enrollees were roughly 18 to 89 years old and from about 25 US areas. The study assigned cohorts using participant-reported clinical history.

Material: PBMCs or T cells enriched from blood (not recorded which). The chain combines TRBV5-4 with TRBJ2-1; 10 bases map to TRBD2. This clonotype was obtained from a man between 60 and 70 years old who had recovered from COVID-19. CDR3: CASSLARTSGGGNEQFF. In nucleotides, the CDR3 is TGTGCCAGCAGCTTGGCTAGGACTAGCGGCGGGGGCAATGAGCAGTTCTTC.